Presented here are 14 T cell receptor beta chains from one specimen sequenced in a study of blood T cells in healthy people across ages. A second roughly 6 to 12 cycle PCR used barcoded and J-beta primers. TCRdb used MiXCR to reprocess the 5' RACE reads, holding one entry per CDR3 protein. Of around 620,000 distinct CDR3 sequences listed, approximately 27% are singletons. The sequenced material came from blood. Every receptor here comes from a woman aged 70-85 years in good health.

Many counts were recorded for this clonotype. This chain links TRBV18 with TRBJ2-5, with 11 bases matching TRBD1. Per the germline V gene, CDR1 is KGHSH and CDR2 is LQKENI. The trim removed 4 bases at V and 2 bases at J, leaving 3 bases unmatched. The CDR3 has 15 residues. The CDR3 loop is CASSRGTGGQETQYF. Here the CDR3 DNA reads TGTGCCAGCTCACGCGGGACAGGGGGTCAAGAGACCCAGTACTTC.

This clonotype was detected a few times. The CDR3 reads CASGLAGGNTIYF. The DNA for the CDR3 is TGTGCTAGTGGTTTGGCAGGTGGAAACACCATATATTTT. The chain links TRBV12-5 to TRBJ1-3; D gene ambiguous. Germline lookup yields CDR1 LGHNT and CDR2 FRNRAP. This CDR3 is 13 amino acids long. V lost 1 base, J lost 3 bases, and 4 bases lay in between.

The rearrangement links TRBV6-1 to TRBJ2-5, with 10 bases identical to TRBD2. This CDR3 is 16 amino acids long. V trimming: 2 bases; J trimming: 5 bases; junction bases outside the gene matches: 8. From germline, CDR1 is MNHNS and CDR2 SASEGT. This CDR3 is CASSELLAGSVETQYF. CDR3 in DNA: TGTGCCAGCAGTGAATTACTAGCGGGGAGTGTGGAGACCCAGTACTTC.

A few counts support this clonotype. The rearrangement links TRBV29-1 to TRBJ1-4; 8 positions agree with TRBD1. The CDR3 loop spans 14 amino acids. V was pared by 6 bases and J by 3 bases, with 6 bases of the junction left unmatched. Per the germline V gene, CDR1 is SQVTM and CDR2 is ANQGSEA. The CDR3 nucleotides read TGCAGCGTCGTTGACAGGGGAGCTAATGAAAAACTGTTTTTT. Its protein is CSVVDRGANEKLFF. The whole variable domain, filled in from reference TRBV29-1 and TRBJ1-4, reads SAVISQKPSRDICQRGTSLTIQCQVDSQVTMMFWYRQQPGQSLTLIATANQGSEATYESGFVIDKFPISRPNLTFSTLTVSNMSPEDSSIYLCSVVDRGANEKLFFGSGTQLSVL.

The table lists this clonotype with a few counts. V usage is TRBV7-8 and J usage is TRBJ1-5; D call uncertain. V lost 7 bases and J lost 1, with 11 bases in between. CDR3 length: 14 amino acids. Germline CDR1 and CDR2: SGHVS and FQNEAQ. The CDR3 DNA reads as TGTGCCAGCACCCTCGGGCGGAGCAATCAGCCCCAGCATTTT. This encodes CASTLGRSNQPQHF.

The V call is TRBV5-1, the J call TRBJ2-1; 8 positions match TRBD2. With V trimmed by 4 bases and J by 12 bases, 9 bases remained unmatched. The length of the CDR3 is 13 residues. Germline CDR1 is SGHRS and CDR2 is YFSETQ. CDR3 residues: CASSPVVRGGQFF. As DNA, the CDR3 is TGCGCCAGCAGCCCTGTGGTTCGGGGGGGGCAGTTCTTC.

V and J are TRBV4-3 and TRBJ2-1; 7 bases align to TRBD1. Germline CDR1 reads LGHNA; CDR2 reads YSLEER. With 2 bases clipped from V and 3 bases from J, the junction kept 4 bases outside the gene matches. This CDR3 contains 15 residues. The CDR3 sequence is CASSQYRDSYNEQFF. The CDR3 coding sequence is TGCGCCAGCAGCCAATACCGGGACAGCTACAATGAGCAGTTCTTC.

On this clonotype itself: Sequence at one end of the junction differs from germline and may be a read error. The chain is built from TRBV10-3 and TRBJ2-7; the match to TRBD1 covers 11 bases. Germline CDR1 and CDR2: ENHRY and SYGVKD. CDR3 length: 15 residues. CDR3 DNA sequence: TGTGCCGTCAGCCGAGGACAGGGGGCTAAGTACGAGCAGTACTTC. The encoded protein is CAVSRGQGAKYEQYF.

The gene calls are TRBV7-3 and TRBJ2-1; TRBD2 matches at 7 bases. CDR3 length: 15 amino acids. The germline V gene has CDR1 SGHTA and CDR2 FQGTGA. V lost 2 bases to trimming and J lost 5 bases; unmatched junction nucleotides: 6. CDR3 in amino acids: CASSLPGTKHNEQFF. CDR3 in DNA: TGTGCCAGCAGCTTACCCGGGACTAAACACAATGAGCAGTTCTTC.

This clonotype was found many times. CDR3 protein: CASSTGAYGYTF. The CDR3 region has the DNA TGCGCCAGCAGCACAGGGGCGTACGGCTACACCTTC. The rearrangement uses TRBV5-1 and TRBJ1-2; 7 nucleotides match TRBD1. CDR3 size: 12 residues. Germline CDR1 and CDR2: SGHRS and YFSETQ. V shed 4 bases and J 8 bases; nucleotides not matched to a gene: 5.

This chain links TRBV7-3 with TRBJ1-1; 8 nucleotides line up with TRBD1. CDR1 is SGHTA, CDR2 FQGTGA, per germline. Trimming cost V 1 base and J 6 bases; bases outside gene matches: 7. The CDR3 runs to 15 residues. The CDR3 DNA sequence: TGTGCCAGCAGCTTAATGGGCAGGGGGCAGGCTGAAGCTTTCTTT. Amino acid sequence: CASSLMGRGQAEAFF.

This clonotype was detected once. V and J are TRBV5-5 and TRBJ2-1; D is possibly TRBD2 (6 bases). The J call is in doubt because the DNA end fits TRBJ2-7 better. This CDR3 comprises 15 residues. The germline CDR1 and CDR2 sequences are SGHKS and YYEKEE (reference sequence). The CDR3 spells CASSLGREVSYEQYF. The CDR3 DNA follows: TGTGCCAGCAGCTTGGGGCGGGAAGTCTCCTACGAGCAGTACTTC.

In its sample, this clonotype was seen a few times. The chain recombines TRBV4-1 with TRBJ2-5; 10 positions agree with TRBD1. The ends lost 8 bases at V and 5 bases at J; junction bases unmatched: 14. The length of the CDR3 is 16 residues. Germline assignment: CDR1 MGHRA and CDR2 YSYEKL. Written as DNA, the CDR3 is TGCGCCAGCTCCTCAACCCGGGACAGGGGTCTGGAGACCCAGTACTTC. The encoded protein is CASSSTRDRGLETQYF.

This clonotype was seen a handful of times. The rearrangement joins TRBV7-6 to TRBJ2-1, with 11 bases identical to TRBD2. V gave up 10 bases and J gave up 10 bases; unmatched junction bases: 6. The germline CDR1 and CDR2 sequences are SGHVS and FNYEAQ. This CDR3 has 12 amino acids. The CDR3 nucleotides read TGTGCCACTTTAATAGCGGGGGGGGAGCAGTTCTTC. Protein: CATLIAGGEQFF.